This is a list of T cell receptor beta chains from one sample in a study of CD8 T cells in Susac syndrome. Each CDR3 protein is one row after TCRdb ran MiXCR on the immunoSEQ multiplex PCR reads. The sample carries about 130,000 distinct CDR3 sequences, approximately 95% recorded once. The sequenced material came from CD8+ T cells from PBMCs. Every receptor here comes from a human donor with Susac syndrome. Both conserved end residues are part of each CDR3. A D gene is named only where the DNA matches it firmly. Size is stated for part of the rows, as once, few or many counts, or as a class when the clone is expanded.

TRBJ2-7 | TRBV30 | once | TRBD2 | CAWSVLAGVKDEQYF | TGTGCCTGGAGTGTACTAGCGGGAGTGAAGGACGAGCAGTACTTC
TRBJ1-5 | TRBV30 | NA | TRBD1 | CAWSLTGDVNQPQHF | TGTGCCTGGAGTCTGACAGGGGATGTGAATCAGCCCCAGCATTTT
TRBJ1-1 | TRBV15 | NA | NA | CATSDVRGLNTEAFF | TGTGCCACCAGCGACGTACGGGGGTTGAACACTGAAGCTTTCTTT
TRBJ2-6 | TRBV7-3 | NA | NA | CASSPGPLSSGANVLTF | TGTGCCAGCAGCCCGGGACCACTTTCCTCTGGGGCCAACGTCCTGACTTTC
TRBJ2-1 | TRBV5-1 | once | TRBD2 | CASSLSGGLEDNEQFF | TGCGCCAGCAGCTTATCCGGGGGACTAGAAGACAATGAGCAGTTCTTC
TRBJ1-3 | TRBV12-3/TRBV12-4 | NA | NA | CASSSGNSGNTIYF | TGTGCCAGCAGTTCGGGGAACTCTGGAAACACCATATATTTT
TRBJ2-7 | TRBV9 | NA | TRBD2 | CASSVGTSGLREQYF | TGTGCCAGCAGCGTGGGGACTAGCGGGTTGAGAGAGCAGTACTTC
TRBJ2-1 | TRBV12-3/TRBV12-4 | NA | TRBD2 | CASSPAGQRDPNEQFF | TGTGCCAGCAGTCCCGCTGGCCAGCGGGACCCCAATGAGCAGTTCTTC
TRBJ2-5 | TRBV29-1 | NA | TRBD2 | CSVDLAGGQETQYF | TGCAGCGTTGATTTAGCGGGAGGGCAAGAGACCCAGTACTTC
TRBJ2-5 | TRBV4-2 | few | TRBD1 | CASSQEAPDRGLNPYF | TGTGCCAGCAGCCAAGAAGCCCCGGACAGGGGGCTTAATCCGTACTTC
TRBJ2-3 | TRBV3-1 | NA | TRBD2 | CASSPDLAGEVTDTQYF | TGTGCCAGCAGCCCTGATCTAGCGGGAGAGGTAACAGATACGCAGTATTTT
TRBJ2-3 | TRBV27 | NA | NA | CATGADSSTDTQYF | TGTGCCACCGGGGCGGACTCCAGCACAGATACGCAGTATTTT
TRBJ1-1 | TRBV12-3/TRBV12-4 | NA | NA | CASSLGGQGEAFF | TGTGCCAGCAGTTTAGGGGGGCAGGGTGAAGCTTTCTTT
TRBJ2-5 | TRBV5-1 | NA | NA | CASSLESGETQYF | TGCGCCAGCAGCTTGGAATCAGGAGAGACCCAGTACTTC
TRBJ2-2 | TRBV28 | NA | NA | CASSLALFGANTGELFF | TGTGCCAGCAGCCTAGCGCTCTTCGGGGCGAACACCGGGGAGCTGTTTTTT
TRBJ2-3 | TRBV12-5 | NA | NA | CASGLGDGGYTDTQYF | TGTGCTAGTGGTTTGGGGGACGGAGGGTACACAGATACGCAGTATTTT
TRBJ2-3 | TRBV2 | NA | NA | CASSESGTDTQYF | TGTGCCAGCAGTGAATCCGGCACAGATACGCAGTATTTT
TRBJ2-7 | TRBV15 | NA | NA | CATSRVDYEQYF | TGTGCCACCAGCAGAGTAGACTACGAGCAGTACTTC
TRBJ1-5 | TRBV28 | NA | TRBD1 | CASSFPDRAQHF | TGTGCCAGCAGTTTCCCCGACAGGGCCCAGCATTTT
TRBJ2-7 | TRBV27 | NA | NA | CASSLARLGYEQYF | TGTGCCAGCAGTTTAGCGCGCTTAGGCTACGAGCAGTACTTC
TRBJ2-1 | TRBV13 | NA | TRBD1 | CASLSPSGQGTHNEQFF | TGTGCCAGCCTATCCCCGTCAGGACAGGGAACCCACAATGAGCAGTTCTTC
TRBJ2-5 | TRBV29-1 | NA | NA | CSVGGDGKETQYF | TGCAGCGTTGGAGGGGATGGCAAAGAGACCCAGTACTTC
TRBJ2-7 | TRBV9 | NA | TRBD2 | CASSVVAGGTYEQYF | TGTGCCAGCAGCGTAGTAGCGGGAGGGACCTACGAGCAGTACTTC